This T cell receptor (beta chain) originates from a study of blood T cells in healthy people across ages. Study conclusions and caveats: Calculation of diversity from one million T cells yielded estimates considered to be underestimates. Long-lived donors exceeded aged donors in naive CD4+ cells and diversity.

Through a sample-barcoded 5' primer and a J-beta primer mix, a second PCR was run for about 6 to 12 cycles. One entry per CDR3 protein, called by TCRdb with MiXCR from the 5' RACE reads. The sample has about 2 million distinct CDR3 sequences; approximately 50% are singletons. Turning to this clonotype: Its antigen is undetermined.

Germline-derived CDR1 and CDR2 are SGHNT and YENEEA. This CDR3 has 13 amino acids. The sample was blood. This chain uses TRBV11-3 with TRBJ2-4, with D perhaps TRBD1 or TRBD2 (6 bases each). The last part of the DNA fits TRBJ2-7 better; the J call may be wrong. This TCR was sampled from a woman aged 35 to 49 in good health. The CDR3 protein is CASSRGQSPEQYF. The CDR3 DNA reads TGTGCCAGCAGCCGGGGGCAGTCCCCCGAGCAGTACTTC.